This entry features one T cell receptor beta chain sequence. Its antigen remains unidentified. The source of the sample is a study of T cells in localized non-small cell lung cancer. Study results and caveats: Tumor trailed uninvolved adjacent lung in T cell clonality, which peaked there. Longer overall survival associated with higher blood T cell density; shorter survival with higher adjacent-lung clonality. The tumor had only one region sequenced, so heterogeneity remains possible.

Data came from immunoSEQ multiplex PCR; TCRdb stores just in-frame clones and leaves some out. The data hold some 30,000 clones, with approximately 91% observed a single time. The specimen comprised PBMCs, sampled before any cancer treatment. This TCR was sampled from a man aged 40-75 years with stage II lung adenocarcinoma.

Here the CDR3 DNA reads TGCGCCAGCGCATTAGACAGTTACTCTGGAAACACCATATATTTT. It encodes CASALDSYSGNTIYF. The rearrangement uses TRBV5-1 and TRBJ1-3; tentative D call: TRBD1 (5 bases). V shed 7 bases and J shed 0 bases, with 14 bases lying between them. This CDR3 has 15 residues. Germline CDR1 is SGHRS and CDR2 is YFSETQ.